This T cell receptor beta chain comes out of a study of blood T cell repertoires in COVID-19. Study summary: COVID-19 samples collected from the United States, Italy and Spain covered acute and convalescent phases. Nucleic acid was either cDNA or gDNA, and it came from T cells, B-cell-depleted T cells, or PBMCs.

Sequencing used immunoSEQ multiplex PCR; TCRdb keeps in-frame clones, though not all of them. The table has some 150,000 clones, roughly 87% seen once. Deletions cut 5 bases from V and 4 bases from J, with 12 bases between. This CDR3 spans 14 amino acids. Germline CDR1 reads SGHVS; CDR2 reads FQNEAQ. Sequencing was carried out using peripheral blood. The TCR originated in a woman between 45 and 60 years old with acute or convalescent COVID-19. The chain links TRBV7-8 to TRBJ2-1; the D gene is possibly TRBD1 (6 bases). The CDR3 DNA sequence: TGTGCCAGCAGCGCCGGACAGCTGTACAATGAGCAGTTCTTC. This codes for CASSAGQLYNEQFF. Using reference TRBV7-8 and TRBJ2-1 for the parts outside the CDR3, the full variable domain is GAGVSQSPRYKVAKRGQDVALRCDPISGHVSLFWYQQALGQGPEFLTYFQNEAQLDKSGLPSDRFFAERPEGSVSTLKIQRTQQEDSAVYLCASSAGQLYNEQFFGPGTRLTVL.